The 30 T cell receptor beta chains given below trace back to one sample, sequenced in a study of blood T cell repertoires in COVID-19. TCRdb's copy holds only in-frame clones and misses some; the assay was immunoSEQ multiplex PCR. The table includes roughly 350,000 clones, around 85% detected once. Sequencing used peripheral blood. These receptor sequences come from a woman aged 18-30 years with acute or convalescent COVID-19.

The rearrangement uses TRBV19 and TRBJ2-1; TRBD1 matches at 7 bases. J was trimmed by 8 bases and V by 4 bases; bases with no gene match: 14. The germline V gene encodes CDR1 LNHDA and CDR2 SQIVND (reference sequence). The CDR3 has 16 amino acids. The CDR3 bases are TGTGCCAGTAGTAAACAACAGGGGCCGTCCTTGGATGAGCAGTTCTTC. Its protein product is CASSKQQGPSLDEQFF. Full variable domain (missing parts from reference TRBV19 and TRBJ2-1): DGGITQSPKYLFRKEGQNVTLSCEQNLNHDAMYWYRQDPGQGLRLIYYSQIVNDFQKGDIAEGYSVSREKKESFPLTVTSAQKNPTAFYLCASSKQQGPSLDEQFFGPGTRLTVL.

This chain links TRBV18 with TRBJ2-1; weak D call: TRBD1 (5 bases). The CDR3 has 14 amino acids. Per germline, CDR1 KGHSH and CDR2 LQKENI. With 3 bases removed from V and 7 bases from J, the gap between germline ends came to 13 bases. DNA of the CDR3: TGTGCCAGCTCACCCTTAATTGGGGCGAATGAGCAGTTCTTC. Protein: CASSPLIGANEQFF.

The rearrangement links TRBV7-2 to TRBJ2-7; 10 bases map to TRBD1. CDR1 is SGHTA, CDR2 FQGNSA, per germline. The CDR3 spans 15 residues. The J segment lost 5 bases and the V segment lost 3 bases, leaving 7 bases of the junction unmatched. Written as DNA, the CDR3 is TGTGCCAGCAGCTTCCAGGGACAGGGGACTCACGAGCAGTACTTC. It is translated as CASSFQGQGTHEQYF.

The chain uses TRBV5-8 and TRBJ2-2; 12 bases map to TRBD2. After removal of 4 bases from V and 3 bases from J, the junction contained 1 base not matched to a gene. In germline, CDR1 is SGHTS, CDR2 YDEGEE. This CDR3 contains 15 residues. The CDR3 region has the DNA TGTGCCAGCAGCCGACTAGCGGGGGACACCGGGGAGCTGTTTTTT. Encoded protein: CASSRLAGDTGELFF. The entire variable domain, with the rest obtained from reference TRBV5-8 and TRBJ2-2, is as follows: EAGVTQSPTHLIKTRGQQATLRCSPISGHTSVYWYQQALGLGLQFLLWYDEGEERNRGNFPPRFSGRQFPNYSSELNVNALELEDSALYLCASSRLAGDTGELFFGEGSRLTVL.

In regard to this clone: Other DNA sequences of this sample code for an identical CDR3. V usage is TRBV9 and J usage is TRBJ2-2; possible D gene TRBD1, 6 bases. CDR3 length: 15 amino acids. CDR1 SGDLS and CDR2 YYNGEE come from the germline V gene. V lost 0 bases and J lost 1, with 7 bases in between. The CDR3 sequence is CASSVVGGNTGELFF. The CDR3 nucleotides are TGTGCCAGCAGCGTAGTAGGGGGGAACACCGGGGAGCTGTTTTTT.

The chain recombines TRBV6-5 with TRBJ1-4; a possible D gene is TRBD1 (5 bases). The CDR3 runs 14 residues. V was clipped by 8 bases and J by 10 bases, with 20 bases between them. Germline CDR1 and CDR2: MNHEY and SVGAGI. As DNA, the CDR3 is TGTGCCAGCCGATCGGGGCAGGGAGGAATAAAACTGTTTTTT. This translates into CASRSGQGGIKLFF.

Here the CDR3 reads CASSPRPGQGSPLHF. CDR3 nucleotides: TGTGCCAGCAGCCCCCGTCCGGGACAGGGTTCACCCCTCCACTTT. The rearrangement uses TRBV7-2 and TRBJ1-6, with 9 positions matching TRBD1. Trimming took 5 bases from V and 9 from J; bases not matched to a gene: 8. This CDR3 has 15 amino acids. Germline V lookup: CDR1 SGHTA, CDR2 FQGNSA.

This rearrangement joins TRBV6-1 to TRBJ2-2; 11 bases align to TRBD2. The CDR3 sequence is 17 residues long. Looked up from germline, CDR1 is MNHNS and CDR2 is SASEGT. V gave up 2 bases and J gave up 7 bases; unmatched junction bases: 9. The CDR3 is CASSEMVAGGLVGELFF. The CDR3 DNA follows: TGTGCCAGCAGTGAAATGGTAGCGGGAGGGCTCGTCGGGGAGCTGTTTTTT.

The CDR3: CASSQQLAGGNEQYF. CDR3 coding DNA: TGTGCCAGCAGCCAACAACTAGCGGGAGGGAACGAGCAGTACTTC. The J gene is TRBJ2-7, the V gene TRBV14; 13 bases are shared with TRBD2. The V gene's germline CDR1 is SGHDN and CDR2 FVKESK. The CDR3 extends over 15 amino acids. V lost 2 bases and J lost 5; bases outside the gene matches: 3.

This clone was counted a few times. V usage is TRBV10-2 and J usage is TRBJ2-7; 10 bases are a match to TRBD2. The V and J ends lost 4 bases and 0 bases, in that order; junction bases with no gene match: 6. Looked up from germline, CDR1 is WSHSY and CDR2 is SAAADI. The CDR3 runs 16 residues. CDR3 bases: TGCGCCAGCAGTGGATTAGCGGGGGGTCCCTCCTACGAGCAGTACTTC. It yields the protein CASSGLAGGPSYEQYF.

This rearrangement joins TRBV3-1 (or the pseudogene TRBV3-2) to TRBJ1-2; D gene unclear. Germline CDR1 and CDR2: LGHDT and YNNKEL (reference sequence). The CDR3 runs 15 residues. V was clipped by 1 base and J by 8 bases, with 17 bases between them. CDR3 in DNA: TGTGCCAGCAGCCAAGCACACACCCTGGTGAGGGGCTACACCTTC. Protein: CASSQAHTLVRGYTF.

Here the CDR3 reads CASSVEGGGRTDTQYF. The CDR3 DNA sequence: TGTGCCAGCAGCGTAGAGGGCGGGGGGCGCACAGATACGCAGTATTTT. V usage is TRBV9 and J usage is TRBJ2-3; 8 positions agree with TRBD2. From germline, CDR1 is SGDLS and CDR2 YYNGEE. This CDR3 is built from 16 residues. Trimming cost V 0 bases and J 1 base; bases outside gene matches: 4.

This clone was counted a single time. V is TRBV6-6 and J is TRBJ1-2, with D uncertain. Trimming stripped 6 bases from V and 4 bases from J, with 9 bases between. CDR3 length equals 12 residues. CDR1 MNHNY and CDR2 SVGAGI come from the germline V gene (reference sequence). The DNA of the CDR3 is TGTGCCAGCAGCCCCGATAGCTATGGCTACACCTTC. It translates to CASSPDSYGYTF.

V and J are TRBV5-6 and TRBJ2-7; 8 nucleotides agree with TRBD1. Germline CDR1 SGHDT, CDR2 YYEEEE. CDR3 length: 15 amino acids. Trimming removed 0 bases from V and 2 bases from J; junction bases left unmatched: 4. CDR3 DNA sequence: TGTGCCAGCAGCTTGGTAGGGACAGGTACCTACGAGCAGTACTTC. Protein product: CASSLVGTGTYEQYF.

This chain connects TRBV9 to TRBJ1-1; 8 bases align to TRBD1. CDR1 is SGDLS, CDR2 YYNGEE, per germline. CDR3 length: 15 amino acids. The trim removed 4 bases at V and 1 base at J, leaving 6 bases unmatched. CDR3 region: CASSFSTGANTEAFF. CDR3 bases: TGTGCCAGCAGCTTTTCGACAGGGGCGAACACTGAAGCTTTCTTT.

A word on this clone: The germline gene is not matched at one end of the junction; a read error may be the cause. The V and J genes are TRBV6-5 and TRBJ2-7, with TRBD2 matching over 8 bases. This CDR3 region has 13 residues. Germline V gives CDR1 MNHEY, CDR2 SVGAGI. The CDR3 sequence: CASNGLASHEQYF. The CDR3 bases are TGTGCCAGCAACGGACTAGCCTCCCACGAGCAGTACTTC.

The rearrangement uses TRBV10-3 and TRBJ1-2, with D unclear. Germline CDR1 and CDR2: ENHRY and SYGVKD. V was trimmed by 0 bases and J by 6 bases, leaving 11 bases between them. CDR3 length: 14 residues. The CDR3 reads CAISESYSADGYTF. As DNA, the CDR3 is TGTGCCATCAGTGAGTCGTATTCGGCGGATGGCTACACCTTC.

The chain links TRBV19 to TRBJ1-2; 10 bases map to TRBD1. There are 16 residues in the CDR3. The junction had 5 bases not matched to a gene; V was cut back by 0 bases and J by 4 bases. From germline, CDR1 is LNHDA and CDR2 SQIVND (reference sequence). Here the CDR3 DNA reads TGTGCCAGTAGTATAGACGGGACAGGGGCCCTCTATGGCTACACCTTC. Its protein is CASSIDGTGALYGYTF.

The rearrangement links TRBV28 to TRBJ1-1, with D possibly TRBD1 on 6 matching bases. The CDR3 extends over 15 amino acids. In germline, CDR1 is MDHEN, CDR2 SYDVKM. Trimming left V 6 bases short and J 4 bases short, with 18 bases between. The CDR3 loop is CASSLTRGGGTEAFF. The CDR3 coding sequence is TGTGCCAGCAGCCTAACCAGAGGGGGGGGCACTGAAGCTTTCTTT. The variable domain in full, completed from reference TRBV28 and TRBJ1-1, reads DVKVTQSSRYLVKRTGEKVFLECVQDMDHENMFWYRQDPGLGLRLIYFSYDVKMKEKGDIPEGYSVSREKKERFSLILESASTNQTSMYLCASSLTRGGGTEAFFGQGTRLTVV.

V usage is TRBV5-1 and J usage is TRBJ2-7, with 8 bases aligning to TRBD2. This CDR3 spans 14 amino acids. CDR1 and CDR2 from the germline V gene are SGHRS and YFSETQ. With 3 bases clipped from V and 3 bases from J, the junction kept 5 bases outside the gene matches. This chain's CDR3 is CASSSGGGYYEQYF. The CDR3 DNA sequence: TGCGCCAGCAGCTCGGGCGGGGGGTACTACGAGCAGTACTTC. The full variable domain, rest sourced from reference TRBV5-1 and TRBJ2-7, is KAGVTQTPRYLIKTRGQQVTLSCSPISGHRSVSWYQQTPGQGLQFLFEYFSETQRNKGNFPGRFSGRQFSNSRSEMNVSTLELGDSALYLCASSSGGGYYEQYFGPGTRLTVT.

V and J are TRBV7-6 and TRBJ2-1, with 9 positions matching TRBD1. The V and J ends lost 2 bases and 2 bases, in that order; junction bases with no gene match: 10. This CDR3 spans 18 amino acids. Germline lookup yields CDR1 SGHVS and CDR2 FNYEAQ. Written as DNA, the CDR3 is TGTGCCAGCAGCTTAAGCGGACAGGGGAGTCCGGCCTACAATGAGCAGTTCTTC. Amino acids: CASSLSGQGSPAYNEQFF.

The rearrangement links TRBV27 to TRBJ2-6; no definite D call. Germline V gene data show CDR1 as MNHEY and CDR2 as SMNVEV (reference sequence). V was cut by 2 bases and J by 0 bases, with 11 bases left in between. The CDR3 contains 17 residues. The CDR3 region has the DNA TGTGCCAGCAGTTTAAAGTACAGCATCTCTGGGGCCAACGTCCTGACTTTC. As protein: CASSLKYSISGANVLTF.

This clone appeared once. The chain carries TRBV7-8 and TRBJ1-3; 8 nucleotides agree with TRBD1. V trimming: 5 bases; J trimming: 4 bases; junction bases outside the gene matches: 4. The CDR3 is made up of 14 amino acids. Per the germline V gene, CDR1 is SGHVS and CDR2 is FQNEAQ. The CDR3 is CASSPTGAGNTIYF. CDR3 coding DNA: TGTGCCAGCAGCCCGACAGGGGCAGGAAACACCATATATTTT.

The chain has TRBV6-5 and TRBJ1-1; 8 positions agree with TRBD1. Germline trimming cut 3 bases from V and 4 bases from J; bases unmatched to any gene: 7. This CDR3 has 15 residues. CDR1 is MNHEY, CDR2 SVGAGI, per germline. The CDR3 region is CASSYPGGKATEAFF. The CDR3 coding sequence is TGTGCCAGCAGTTATCCAGGGGGCAAGGCCACTGAAGCTTTCTTT.

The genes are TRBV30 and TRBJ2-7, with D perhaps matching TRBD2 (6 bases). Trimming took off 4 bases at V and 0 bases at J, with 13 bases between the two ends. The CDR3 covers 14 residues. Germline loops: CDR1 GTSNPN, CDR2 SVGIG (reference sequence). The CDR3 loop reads CAWNTGLSSYEQYF. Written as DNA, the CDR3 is TGTGCCTGGAATACGGGACTTAGCTCCTACGAGCAGTACTTC.

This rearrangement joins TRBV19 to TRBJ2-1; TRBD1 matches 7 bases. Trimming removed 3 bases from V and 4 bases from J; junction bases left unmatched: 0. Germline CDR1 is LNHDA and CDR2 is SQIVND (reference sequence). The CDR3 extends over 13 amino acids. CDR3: CASSMGQYNEQFF. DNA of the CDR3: TGTGCCAGTAGTATGGGACAGTACAATGAGCAGTTCTTC.

CDR3: CASSKADSYNSPLHF. The CDR3 region has the DNA TGTGCCAGCAGCAAAGCGGACAGTTATAATTCACCCCTCCACTTT. This rearrangement joins TRBV21-1 to TRBJ1-6; TRBD1, the D gene given by the table, was not confirmed from the DNA. TRBV21-1 is a listed pseudogene. The CDR3 is 15 residues long.

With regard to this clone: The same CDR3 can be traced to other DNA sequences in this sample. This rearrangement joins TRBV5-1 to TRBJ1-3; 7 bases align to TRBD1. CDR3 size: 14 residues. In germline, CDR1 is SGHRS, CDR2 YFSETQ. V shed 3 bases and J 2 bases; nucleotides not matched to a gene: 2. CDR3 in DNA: TGCGCCAGCAGCTCAGACAGGGCTGGAAACACCATATATTTT. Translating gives CASSSDRAGNTIYF.

The CDR3 here is CASRSSPYEQYF. The CDR3 region has the DNA TGCGCCAGCAGATCCAGTCCCTACGAGCAGTACTTC. The chain links TRBV10-2 to TRBJ2-7, with D unresolved. The length of the CDR3 is 12 residues. V shed 6 bases and J shed 2 bases, with 8 bases lying between them. Germline CDR1 WSHSY, CDR2 SAAADI.

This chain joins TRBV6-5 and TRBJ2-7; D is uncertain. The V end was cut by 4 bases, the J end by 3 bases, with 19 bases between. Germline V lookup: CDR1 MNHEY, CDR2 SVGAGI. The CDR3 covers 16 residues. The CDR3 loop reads CASSSDLERKNYEQYF. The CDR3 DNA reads TGTGCCAGCAGTTCCGATCTTGAGCGAAAGAACTACGAGCAGTACTTC.